These 20 T cell receptor beta chains share one sample of origin, sequenced in a study of blood T cell repertoires in COVID-19. Data came from immunoSEQ multiplex PCR; TCRdb stores just in-frame clones and leaves some out. The sample yields about 37,000 clones, about nine tenths seen once. What was sequenced was peripheral blood. The receptors were gathered from a human donor in a cohort sampled during active COVID-19.

V and J are TRBV4-1 and TRBJ1-6; 8 nucleotides agree with TRBD1. V shed 0 bases, J shed 8 bases, and the junction held 6 bases outside the gene matches. Germline CDR1 is MGHRA and CDR2 is YSYEKL. The CDR3 extends over 16 amino acids. This CDR3 reads CASSQDRGRNYSPLHF. CDR3 coding DNA: TGCGCCAGCAGCCAAGACAGGGGGCGTAATTATTCACCCCTCCACTTT.

This chain links TRBV5-4 with TRBJ2-3; D unresolved. The CDR3 is made up of 14 amino acids. Per germline, CDR1 SGHNT and CDR2 YYREEE (reference sequence). Between the trimmed V and J ends, which lost 2 bases and 1 base, there was a span of 8 bases. CDR3 residues: CASSFNSRTDTQYF. The CDR3 region has the DNA TGTGCCAGCAGCTTCAACTCCCGCACAGATACGCAGTATTTT.

The rearrangement uses TRBV19 and TRBJ1-6, with 9 bases aligning to TRBD1. V lost 10 bases to trimming and J lost 7 bases; unmatched junction nucleotides: 11. Germline CDR1 reads LNHDA; CDR2 reads SQIVND (reference sequence). CDR3 size: 15 residues. CDR3 sequence reads: CATKTGDRVNSPLHF. Written as DNA, the CDR3 is TGTGCCACAAAAACCGGGGACAGGGTCAATTCACCCCTCCACTTT.

J is TRBJ2-4 and V is TRBV24-1, with TRBD2 as a possible D gene (6 bases). This CDR3 is 16 amino acids long. Per germline, CDR1 KGHDR and CDR2 SFDVKD. The V gene lost 5 bases and the J gene lost 0 bases, with 13 bases spanning the gap. The CDR3 nucleotides are TGTGCCACCAGTGCGGGGGATCAGGTAGCCAAAAACATTCAGTACTTC. The encoded protein is CATSAGDQVAKNIQYF.

The chain links TRBV6-6 to TRBJ2-3, with 12 bases matching TRBD2. Per germline, CDR1 MNHNY and CDR2 SVGAGI (reference sequence). The junction had 3 bases not matched to a gene; V was cut back by 2 bases and J by 6 bases. The CDR3 is 15 amino acids. The CDR3 DNA reads as TGTGCCAGCAGTTACGCTAGCGGGGGGGCTGATACGCAGTATTTT. Its protein product is CASSYASGGADTQYF.

The chain is built from TRBV7-2 and TRBJ1-2, with 9 positions matching TRBD1. The CDR3 has 14 residues. Germline loops: CDR1 SGHTA, CDR2 FQGNSA. V lost 5 bases, J lost 9 bases, and 10 bases stayed unmatched. CDR3 sequence: CASSARTGEIRYTF. CDR3 in DNA: TGTGCCAGCAGCGCCCGGACAGGGGAAATCCGCTACACCTTC. Together with reference TRBV7-2 and TRBJ1-2, the CDR3 gives the full variable domain: GAGVSQSPSNKVTEKGKDVELRCDPISGHTALYWYRQSLGQGLEFLIYFQGNSAPDKSGLPSDRFSAERTGGSVSTLTIQRTQQEDSAVYLCASSARTGEIRYTFGSGTRLTVV.

This clone was recorded a few times. The chain uses TRBV7-8 and TRBJ2-1, with D maybe TRBD2 (7 bases). The CDR3 loop spans 17 amino acids. Trimming took off 0 bases at V and 1 base at J, with 13 bases between the two ends. Germline CDR1 SGHVS, CDR2 FQNEAQ. CDR3 nucleotide sequence: TGTGCCAGCAGCTTAGCGGGGGGGCCGGGATCCTACAATGAGCAGTTCTTC. It translates to CASSLAGGPGSYNEQFF.

The V and J genes are TRBV4-1 and TRBJ1-4; TRBD1 might be the D (5 bases). Germline CDR1 reads MGHRA; CDR2 reads YSYEKL. The ends were cut back, 0 bases at V and 7 bases at J, with 12 bases in the middle. The length of the CDR3 is 15 residues. The CDR3 DNA sequence: TGCGCCAGCAGCCAAGATTTCGGGGGAAGTGAAAAACTGTTTTTT. Translated: CASSQDFGGSEKLFF.

The rearrangement joins TRBV30 to TRBJ2-5; D ambiguous. V lost 2 bases, J lost 1 base, and 8 bases lay in between. The CDR3 spans 13 residues. CDR1 and CDR2 from the germline V gene are GTSNPN and SVGIG (reference sequence). CDR3 protein: CAWSILAQETQYF. As DNA, the CDR3 is TGTGCCTGGAGTATACTTGCCCAAGAGACCCAGTACTTC.

V is TRBV5-6 and J is TRBJ1-3; D is perhaps TRBD1 (6 bases). This CDR3 comprises 16 residues. Germline V gene data show CDR1 as SGHDT and CDR2 as YYEEEE. Between the trimmed V and J ends, which lost 4 bases and 0 bases, there was a span of 14 bases. The CDR3 nucleotides read TGTGCCAGCAGCGGTGGACAGCCCTACTCTGGAAACACCATATATTTT. Encoded protein: CASSGGQPYSGNTIYF.

The chain carries TRBV3-1 (or the pseudogene TRBV3-2) and TRBJ1-1; the match to TRBD1 covers 8 bases. Per germline, CDR1 LGHDT and CDR2 YNNKEL (reference sequence). The trim removed 2 bases at V and 7 bases at J, leaving 6 bases unmatched. There are 14 residues in the CDR3. CDR3 in amino acids: CASSQRQGADEAFF. The CDR3 nucleotides are TGTGCCAGCAGCCAACGTCAGGGGGCCGATGAAGCTTTCTTT.

J is TRBJ2-5 and V is TRBV24-1; D may be TRBD2 (5 bases). There are 14 residues in the CDR3. CDR1 is KGHDR and CDR2 is SFDVKD in the germline V gene. Between the trimmed V and J ends, which lost 6 bases and 1 base, there was a span of 11 bases. The DNA for the CDR3 is TGTGCCACCAGTACCGGGGTAGCCCAAGAGACCCAGTACTTC. Translated, it gives CATSTGVAQETQYF.

The genes are TRBV4-1 and TRBJ1-1; D gene ambiguous. Per the germline V gene, CDR1 is MGHRA and CDR2 is YSYEKL. There are 14 residues in the CDR3. The V end lost 0 bases, the J end lost 4 bases, and 9 bases lay between the germline ends. CDR3 DNA: TGCGCCAGCAGCCAAGATAACGGAGGCACTGAAGCTTTCTTT. Protein product: CASSQDNGGTEAFF.

This clone was observed a few times. The CDR3 protein is CASSPFGTGSCEQYF. In nucleotides, the CDR3 is TGTGCCAGCAGCCCGTTCGGGACAGGGAGCTGCGAGCAGTACTTC. This rearrangement joins TRBV3-1 (or the pseudogene TRBV3-2) to TRBJ2-7, with 9 nucleotides matching TRBD1. Trimming removed 4 bases from V and 6 bases from J; junction bases left unmatched: 10. The CDR3 is made up of 15 amino acids. CDR1 is LGHDT and CDR2 is YNNKEL in the germline V gene (reference sequence).

The gene calls are TRBV28 and TRBJ1-5, with D uncertain. CDR3 length: 15 residues. In germline, CDR1 is MDHEN, CDR2 SYDVKM. Between the trimmed V and J ends, which lost 3 bases and 0 bases, there was a span of 9 bases. The CDR3: CASSFGSYSNQPQHF. The DNA of the CDR3 is TGTGCCAGCAGTTTTGGGAGTTATAGCAATCAGCCCCAGCATTTT.

The chain has TRBV3-1 (or the pseudogene TRBV3-2) and TRBJ2-3, with TRBD2 matching over 7 bases. The CDR3 is 14 amino acids. From germline, CDR1 is LGHDT and CDR2 YNNKEL (reference sequence). The ends lost 4 bases at V and 5 bases at J; junction bases unmatched: 6. CDR3 in DNA: TGTGCCAGCAGCCCCGGGGACTATCAAGATACGCAGTATTTT. Its translation: CASSPGDYQDTQYF.

This clone came up once. Written as DNA, the CDR3 is TGTGCCAGCAGCCCGCTAGCGGGGAGCTCCTACGAGCAGTACTTC. Residues: CASSPLAGSSYEQYF. The V and J genes are TRBV7-2 and TRBJ2-7, with TRBD2 matching over 9 bases. V dropped 5 bases and J dropped 0; count of bases not matched to a gene: 5. Germline CDR1 SGHTA, CDR2 FQGNSA. The CDR3 covers 15 residues.

V usage is TRBV5-1 and J usage is TRBJ2-3, with TRBD2 identical over 9 bases. The germline V gene encodes CDR1 SGHRS and CDR2 YFSETQ. Germline trimming cut 0 bases from V and 5 bases from J; bases unmatched to any gene: 7. This CDR3 is 16 amino acids long. CDR3 protein: CASSLDSGGFGDTQYF. CDR3 DNA sequence: TGCGCCAGCAGCTTGGATAGCGGGGGCTTCGGAGATACGCAGTATTTT.

This rearrangement joins TRBV10-2 to TRBJ1-1; the match to TRBD1 covers 11 bases. CDR3 length: 15 amino acids. The J segment lost 1 base and the V segment lost 7 bases, leaving 5 bases of the junction unmatched. Germline V gives CDR1 WSHSY, CDR2 SAAADI. For the CDR3, the DNA is TGCGCCAGCATATGGACAGGGGGCGCGAACACTGAAGCTTTCTTT. This codes for CASIWTGGANTEAFF.

This chain uses TRBV7-6 with TRBJ1-1; 7 bases match TRBD1. Germline V gives CDR1 SGHVS, CDR2 FNYEAQ. CDR3 length: 16 residues. J gave up 5 bases and V 3 bases, and 12 bases lay outside the gene matches. CDR3 sequence: CASSLLGQASGTEAFF. CDR3 bases: TGTGCCAGCAGCTTGTTAGGACAGGCCTCAGGGACTGAAGCTTTCTTT.